The following is a T cell receptor (beta chain) sequence with its context. Trimming removed 8 bases from V and 6 bases from J; junction bases left unmatched: 13. The germline V gene encodes CDR1 MNHEY and CDR2 SMNVEV (reference sequence). The CDR3 length is 15 residues. PCR was performed a second time for about 6 to 12 cycles using a sample-barcoded 5' primer and a J-beta primer mix. A tag from a template-switch adaptor with 12 random nucleotides marked each cDNA molecule. Via MiXCR, TCRdb re-called the 5' RACE reads, giving one row per CDR3 protein. Of about 970,000 distinct CDR3 sequences in the sample, just over 50% are singletons; the top ten hold over 20%. This entry comes from a study of blood T cells in healthy people across ages. Every donor provided roughly 10 milliliters of peripheral blood. Extractions gave at least 6 micrograms of total RNA per sample.

The clonotype was recovered from a woman aged 60 to 75 in good health. This chain uses TRBV27 with TRBJ2-7; the match to TRBD2 covers 10 bases. The sample consisted of blood. The chain's CDR3 is CASESSGSGRGEQYF. The CDR3 DNA is TGTGCCAGCGAGTCTAGCGGGAGTGGAAGGGGCGAGCAGTACTTC.